This entry lists 24 T cell receptor beta chains sequenced from one sample in a study of blood T cell repertoires in COVID-19. Sequencing was performed with immunoSEQ multiplex PCR; in TCRdb, only in-frame clones are kept and a portion is missing. This repertoire shows 340,000 or so clones, approximately 86% found once; its top ten account for 4% to 5%. The sequenced sample consisted of PBMCs or T cells enriched from blood (not recorded which). The receptors shown here come from a middle-aged woman with acute COVID-19.

V and J are TRBV20-1 and TRBJ1-2; TRBD1 might be the D (5 bases). Trimming removed 3 bases at V and 8 bases at J, with 16 bases between. Germline loops: CDR1 DFQATT, CDR2 SNEGSKA (reference sequence). The CDR3 contains 13 residues. The CDR3 coding sequence is TGCAGTGCTAGTCCGACAGACGGTGTGGGCTACACCTTC. Translated: CSASPTDGVGYTF.

The J gene is TRBJ2-1, the V gene TRBV18, with a tentative D call TRBD2 (6 bases). CDR1 KGHSH and CDR2 LQKENI come from the germline V gene. V lost 3 bases and J 2 bases, leaving 11 bases between the germline ends. The CDR3 has 15 amino acids. The CDR3, as DNA: TGTGCCAGCTCACCCCGGACTAACGCCTACAATGAGCAGTTCTTC. Residues: CASSPRTNAYNEQFF.

The chain employs TRBV19 and TRBJ2-1; D is unclear. From germline, CDR1 is LNHDA and CDR2 SQIVND (reference sequence). With 8 bases removed from V and 5 bases from J, the gap between germline ends came to 19 bases. The CDR3 is 15 residues long. The CDR3 DNA is TGTGCCAGTCGATCCGCCAGCAGAGGCAACAATGAGCAGTTCTTC. This encodes CASRSASRGNNEQFF.

The chain is built from TRBV18 and TRBJ2-4, with TRBD1 identical over 10 bases. Germline loops: CDR1 KGHSH, CDR2 LQKENI. The CDR3 totals 19 residues. Unmatched junction bases numbered 9, after V lost 0 bases and J lost 1 base. The CDR3, as DNA: TGTGCCAGCTCACCACCCCCCGGGACAGGGGTAGGGGCCAAAAACATTCAGTACTTC. Translated: CASSPPPGTGVGAKNIQYF.

This chain links TRBV19 with TRBJ1-5, with D possibly TRBD1 on 5 matching bases. The CDR3 sequence is 15 residues long. Germline V gene lookup returns CDR1 LNHDA and CDR2 SQIVND (reference sequence). Trimming took 5 bases from V and 7 from J, leaving 18 bases between them. This CDR3 reads CASSPQGGTSQPQHF. In DNA form, the CDR3 reads TGTGCCAGTAGTCCCCAGGGAGGGACTTCCCAGCCCCAGCATTTT.

This CDR3 reads CSASEQGPRGYTF. CDR3 nucleotide sequence: TGCAGTGCTAGTGAACAGGGGCCTAGGGGCTACACCTTC. The chain uses TRBV20-1 and TRBJ1-2; 7 bases are shared with TRBD1. J gave up 8 bases and V 3 bases, and 9 bases lay outside the gene matches. This CDR3 comprises 13 residues. Germline V lookup: CDR1 DFQATT, CDR2 SNEGSKA (reference sequence).

The rearrangement uses TRBV9 and TRBJ2-5; TRBD2 agrees at 11 bases. The germline CDR1 and CDR2 sequences are SGDLS and YYNGEE. After removal of 0 bases from V and 6 bases from J, the junction contained 7 bases not matched to a gene. This CDR3 contains 16 residues. The CDR3 loop reads CASSVAGGLAAQTQYF. The CDR3 nucleotides are TGTGCCAGCAGCGTAGCTGGGGGACTAGCGGCCCAGACCCAGTACTTC.

The chain recombines TRBV4-3 with TRBJ1-3, with D possibly TRBD1 on 6 matching bases. V was shortened by 3 bases and J by 0 bases, with 12 bases between the two germline ends. The CDR3 has 16 amino acids. Germline V gives CDR1 LGHNA, CDR2 YSLEER. The CDR3 is CASSQTTGFSGNTIYF. DNA of the CDR3: TGCGCCAGCAGCCAGACCACAGGGTTCTCTGGAAACACCATATATTTT.

The chain joins TRBV7-8 to TRBJ1-4, with D possibly matching TRBD1 (6 bases). The V gene lost 5 bases and the J gene lost 5 bases, with 15 bases spanning the gap. Germline CDR1 SGHVS, CDR2 FQNEAQ. This CDR3 is built from 15 residues. CDR3 coding DNA: TGTGCCAGCAGCGAGTGGGGGGGCAAAAATGAAAAACTGTTTTTT. Encoded protein: CASSEWGGKNEKLFF.

The chain recombines TRBV9 with TRBJ1-5; tentatively, D is TRBD1 (6 bases). This CDR3 region has 14 residues. In germline, CDR1 is SGDLS, CDR2 YYNGEE. The ends were cut back, 0 bases at V and 6 bases at J, with 10 bases in the middle. The CDR3 DNA reads as TGTGCCAGCAGCGTAGGGGGGCAGGGTCAGCCCCAGCATTTT. Protein: CASSVGGQGQPQHF. The full variable domain, with the rest looked up from reference TRBV9 and TRBJ1-5, is DSGVTQTPKHLITATGQRVTLRCSPRSGDLSVYWYQQSLDQGLQFLIQYYNGEERAKGNILERFSAQQFPDLHSELNLSSLELGDSALYFCASSVGGQGQPQHFGDGTRLSIL.

V and J are TRBV4-2 and TRBJ2-1; 7 nucleotides agree with TRBD2. CDR1 and CDR2 from the germline V gene are LGHNA and YNFKEQ. J lost 0 bases, V lost 4 bases, and 18 bases had no gene match. The CDR3 contains 20 residues. The CDR3 DNA sequence: TGTGCCAGCAGCCTCTCTAGGGGAGCGGGACTCCTGAGCTCCTACAATGAGCAGTTCTTC. As protein: CASSLSRGAGLLSSYNEQFF.

The rearrangement links TRBV5-5 to TRBJ1-6; TRBD1 is a possible D gene (5 bases). The germline V gene encodes CDR1 SGHKS and CDR2 YYEKEE (reference sequence). The CDR3 is 14 amino acids. The V and J ends lost 0 bases and 7 bases respectively, with 8 bases between them. CDR3: CASSLGQLNSPLHF. CDR3 coding DNA: TGTGCCAGCAGCTTGGGACAGTTAAATTCACCCCTCCACTTT.

The genes are TRBV7-9 and TRBJ1-1; D is perhaps TRBD1 (5 bases). CDR3 length: 15 amino acids. CDR1 SEHNR and CDR2 FQNEAQ come from the germline V gene (reference sequence). Trimming pared 1 base from V and 1 base from J, leaving 10 bases between. The CDR3 here is CASSLEAGQNTEAFF. In DNA, the CDR3 is TGTGCCAGCAGCTTAGAGGCAGGACAGAACACTGAAGCTTTCTTT.

The genes are TRBV11-3 and TRBJ2-7, with 8 bases fitting TRBD2. From germline, CDR1 is SGHNT and CDR2 YENEEA. V gave up 5 bases and J gave up 5 bases; unmatched junction bases: 23. The CDR3 spans 19 residues. CDR3 protein: CASSVVLGPIAGWVDEQYF. CDR3 coding DNA: TGTGCCAGCAGCGTAGTTCTCGGGCCGATAGCGGGATGGGTCGACGAGCAGTACTTC.

The rearrangement uses TRBV27 and TRBJ1-5; 9 bases fit TRBD1. V lost 4 bases to trimming and J lost 2 bases; unmatched junction nucleotides: 3. Germline lookup yields CDR1 MNHEY and CDR2 SMNVEV (reference sequence). The CDR3 length is 15 residues. The chain's CDR3 is CASSYRGLGNQPQHF. CDR3 bases: TGTGCCAGCAGTTACAGGGGGCTGGGCAATCAGCCCCAGCATTTT.

The rearrangement joins TRBV29-1 to TRBJ1-4, with 7 bases matching TRBD1. V shed 7 bases and J 2 bases; nucleotides not matched to a gene: 7. The CDR3 runs 14 residues. Germline lookup yields CDR1 SQVTM and CDR2 ANQGSEA. CDR3 in DNA: TGCAGCGCCGGGGGACAGAACACTAATGAAAAACTGTTTTTT. This gives the protein CSAGGQNTNEKLFF.

The CDR3 is CASSLSGVMGREGLDTGELFF. The CDR3 nucleotides are TGTGCCAGCAGTTTATCAGGGGTTATGGGGCGGGAGGGCCTGGACACCGGGGAGCTGTTTTTT. J is TRBJ2-2 and V is TRBV28; 9 bases are shared with TRBD2. V lost 1 base to trimming and J lost 3 bases; unmatched junction nucleotides: 18. CDR3 length equals 21 residues. Germline values: CDR1 MDHEN, CDR2 SYDVKM.

This sequence joins TRBV9 and TRBJ2-3; D gene unclear. Trimming stripped 2 bases from V and 2 bases from J, with 15 bases between. The germline gives CDR1 SGDLS, CDR2 YYNGEE. This CDR3 spans 16 amino acids. The CDR3 reads CASSVVSVLYTDTQYF. The DNA for the CDR3 is TGTGCCAGCAGCGTTGTAAGCGTACTCTACACAGATACGCAGTATTTT.

The chain recombines TRBV2 with TRBJ2-5, with 9 nucleotides matching TRBD1. The ends lost 5 bases at V and 0 bases at J; junction bases unmatched: 7. In germline, CDR1 is SNHLY, CDR2 FYNNEI. This CDR3 contains 16 residues. CDR3 in DNA: TGTGCCAGCAGTTTCCGGACAGGGGCGTACCAAGAGACCCAGTACTTC. This encodes CASSFRTGAYQETQYF.

The chain has TRBV25-1 and TRBJ1-5; D gene uncertain. V gave up 3 bases and J gave up 3 bases, with 9 bases separating them. Germline V gene data show CDR1 as MGHDK and CDR2 as SYGVNS. The CDR3 has 14 amino acids. For the CDR3, the DNA is TGTGCCAGCAGTGAGGCAGGAAACAATCAGCCCCAGCATTTT. Protein: CASSEAGNNQPQHF.

The chain recombines TRBV7-3 with TRBJ2-3, with TRBD1 identical over 8 bases. The V segment lost 0 bases and the J segment 5 bases; nucleotides outside the gene matches: 10. The CDR3 covers 17 residues. CDR1 and CDR2 from the germline V gene are SGHTA and FQGTGA. Written as DNA, the CDR3 is TGTGCCAGCAGCTTAACTCAGGGGGCTGTTATAGGAGATACGCAGTATTTT. Translation: CASSLTQGAVIGDTQYF.

The table lists this clone with a count of one. V is TRBV19 and J is TRBJ1-2; D call uncertain. V dropped 0 bases and J dropped 4 bases, with 9 bases sitting between them. Germline CDR1 is LNHDA and CDR2 is SQIVND (reference sequence). The CDR3 sequence is 14 residues long. The CDR3 DNA sequence: TGTGCCAGTAGTATAGATAGACTGAGCTATGGCTACACCTTC. This sequence encodes CASSIDRLSYGYTF.

This rearrangement joins TRBV27 to TRBJ1-2; the D gene is possibly TRBD1 (6 bases). Per germline, CDR1 MNHEY and CDR2 SMNVEV (reference sequence). There are 14 residues in the CDR3. V was clipped by 2 bases and J by 6 bases, with 13 bases between them. CDR3 loop: CASSLRQGPNGYTF. CDR3 sequence (DNA): TGTGCCAGCAGTTTACGGCAGGGGCCAAATGGCTACACCTTC.

The chain combines TRBV5-5 with TRBJ2-1; the D is unclear. Trimming took off 5 bases at V and 0 bases at J, with 12 bases between the two ends. The CDR3 extends over 15 amino acids. Looked up from germline, CDR1 is SGHKS and CDR2 is YYEKEE (reference sequence). The CDR3 DNA reads TGTGCCAGCAGTCTATGGGCAGACTCCTACAATGAGCAGTTCTTC. Translated: CASSLWADSYNEQFF. Filled out from reference TRBV5-5 and TRBJ2-1, the complete variable domain reads DAGVTQSPTHLIKTRGQQVTLRCSPISGHKSVSWYQQVLGQGPQFIFQYYEKEERGRGNFPDRFSARQFPNYSSELNVNALLLGDSALYLCASSLWADSYNEQFFGPGTRLTVL.